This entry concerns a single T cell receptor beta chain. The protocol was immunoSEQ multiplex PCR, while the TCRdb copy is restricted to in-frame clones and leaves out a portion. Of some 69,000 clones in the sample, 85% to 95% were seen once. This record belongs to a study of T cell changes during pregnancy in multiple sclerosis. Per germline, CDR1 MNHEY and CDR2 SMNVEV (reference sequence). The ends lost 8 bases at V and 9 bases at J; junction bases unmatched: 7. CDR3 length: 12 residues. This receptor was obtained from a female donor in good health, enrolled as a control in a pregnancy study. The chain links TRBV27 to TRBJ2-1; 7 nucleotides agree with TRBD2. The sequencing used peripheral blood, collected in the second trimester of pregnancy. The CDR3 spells CASQMGGGEQFF. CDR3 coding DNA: TGTGCCAGCCAGATGGGGGGGGGTGAGCAGTTCTTC.